Listed below are T cell receptor beta chains from one sample, sequenced in a study of blood T cell repertoires in COVID-19. TCRdb's table, derived via immunoSEQ multiplex PCR, lists solely in-frame clones and lacks some. The table lists tens of thousands of clones, roughly nine tenths of them singletons. Sequenced material: peripheral blood. These receptors originate from a man in his fifties or sixties with acute or convalescent COVID-19. CDR3s include the opening cysteine and the closing phenylalanine or tryptophan. Each record gives: D gene, J gene, V gene, clone size, CDR3 DNA, CDR3 protein. A D gene is named only where the DNA matches it firmly. Not all rows give a size; the values are once, few, many and, for expanded clones, a class.

.,TRBJ2-1,TRBV3-1/TRBV3-2,.,TGTGCCAGCACTCCGGCAGGTTCCTACAATGAGCAGTTCTTC,CASTPAGSYNEQFF
.,TRBJ2-2,TRBV4-1,few,TGCGCCAGCAGCCAAGGGGTCGGGCAGGGGACCGGGGAGCTGTTTTTT,CASSQGVGQGTGELFF
.,TRBJ2-5,TRBV9,.,TGTGCCAGCAGCACGAGCCCCTCCCAAGAGACCCAGTACTTC,CASSTSPSQETQYF
TRBD2,TRBJ2-3,TRBV5-4,few,TGTGCCAGCAGCTATGGGGCTAGCGGGCACACAGATACGCAGTATTTT,CASSYGASGHTDTQYF
TRBD1,TRBJ2-7,TRBV7-2,.,TGTGCCAGCAGCTTTGGGACAGGGAGCGAGCAGTACTTC,CASSFGTGSEQYF
TRBD1,TRBJ2-1,TRBV27,.,TGTGCCAGCAGTACTGGAACAGGGGTGGACTACAATGAGCAGTTCTTC,CASSTGTGVDYNEQFF
TRBD2,TRBJ2-2,TRBV5-4,.,TGTGCCAGCAGCTCCGGACTAGCTTTGAACGCCGGGGAGCTGTTTTTT,CASSSGLALNAGELFF
TRBD2,TRBJ2-2,TRBV7-6,.,TGTGCCAGCAGCCCAGCAGCGGGGACGAACACCGGGGAGCTGTTTTTT,CASSPAAGTNTGELFF
.,TRBJ1-4,TRBV5-6,.,TGTGCCAGCAGCTTGGGGCGGGTTGAAAAACTGTTTTTT,CASSLGRVEKLFF
.,TRBJ1-4,TRBV5-6,.,TGTGCCAGCAGCTATGGACACCGGATTAATGAAAAACTGTTTTTT,CASSYGHRINEKLFF
.,TRBJ2-3,TRBV4-1,.,TGCGCCAGCAGCCAAGCTTACGGACAGAACACAGATACGCAGTATTTT,CASSQAYGQNTDTQYF
.,TRBJ2-1,TRBV23-1,.,TGCGCCAGCAGCCTATGGGCAGGGTTTGGGTCCTACAATGAGCAGTTCTTC,CASSLWAGFGSYNEQFF
TRBD1,TRBJ1-2,TRBV24-1,few,TGTGCCACCAGTGAAACCGGGACAGGGGGGTATGGCTACACCTTC,CATSETGTGGYGYTF
.,TRBJ1-1,TRBV30,.,TGTGCCTGGACTCAGGGGACTGAAGCTTTCTTT,CAWTQGTEAFF
.,TRBJ2-1,TRBV27,.,TGTGCCAGCAGTGAAAGGCTAGCTATAGAGCAGTTCTTC,CASSERLAIEQFF
.,TRBJ1-2,TRBV19,once,TGTGCCAGTACCATTGGGAGAGGGGGGGAGAGCTATGGCTACACCTTC,CASTIGRGGESYGYTF
TRBD1,TRBJ1-1,TRBV6-5,.,TGTGCCAGCAGTTACTCCTCAGGGGGCTTGAACACTGAAGCTTTCTTT,CASSYSSGGLNTEAFF
TRBD1,TRBJ1-5,TRBV6-5,.,TGTGCCAGCAGTTCCGGACAGGGGAGTCAGCCCCAGCATTTT,CASSSGQGSQPQHF
.,TRBJ2-3,TRBV19,.,TGTGCCAGTAGTATCCCAGGGTCGGGTACGCAGTATTTT,CASSIPGSGTQYF
TRBD1,TRBJ1-2,TRBV6-5,.,TGTGCCAGCAGTTTCCGGGACAGTTTAAATGGCTACACCTTC,CASSFRDSLNGYTF
.,TRBJ1-1,TRBV4-1,.,TGCGCCAGCAGCCAAGAAACTACTGGCACTGAAGCTTTCTTT,CASSQETTGTEAFF
.,TRBJ2-2,TRBV30,.,TGTGCCTGGAGTGTGGGTTACAGGAGAACCGGGGAGCTGTTTTTT,CAWSVGYRRTGELFF
TRBD1,TRBJ1-2,TRBV7-2,.,TGTGCCAGCAGCTTAGAGGACAGGATTTATGGCTACACCTTC,CASSLEDRIYGYTF
TRBD1,TRBJ1-4,TRBV4-3,.,TGCGCCAGCAGCCAAGGGGACAGGGGCGGTAGTGAAAAACTGTTTTTT,CASSQGDRGGSEKLFF
.,TRBJ1-3,TRBV28,.,TGTGCCAGCAGTTCCCCGGGCACCATATATTTT,CASSSPGTIYF
TRBD1,TRBJ1-6,TRBV4-2,.,TGTGCCAGCAGCCAGGAAACAGGGGGTAATTCACCCCTCCACTTT,CASSQETGGNSPLHF
.,TRBJ1-3,TRBV11-2,.,TGTGCCAGCAGCTTCCAGACAGGATCTGGAAACACCATATATTTT,CASSFQTGSGNTIYF
TRBD1,TRBJ2-6,TRBV5-8,.,TGTGCCAGCAGCCTGACAGGGACCGGGGCCAACGTCCTGACTTTC,CASSLTGTGANVLTF
TRBD1,TRBJ1-2,TRBV10-3,.,TGTGCCTCCAACAGGGGCAGTAACTATGGCTACACCTTC,CASNRGSNYGYTF
TRBD2,TRBJ2-1,TRBV10-3,.,TGTGCCATCAGCGGGACTAGCGGGGGGAGGGGGTTAGGTGAGCAGTTCTTC,CAISGTSGGRGLGEQFF
.,TRBJ1-1,TRBV10-3,few,TGTGCCATCAGTGGCAGGGATGCGAACACTGAAGCTTTCTTT,CAISGRDANTEAFF
.,TRBJ1-4,TRBV5-4,.,TGTGCCAGCAGCTTGCAGGGATTACGTGAAAAACTGTTTTTT,CASSLQGLREKLFF
TRBD2,TRBJ2-5,TRBV5-1,.,TGCGCCAGCAGCTTGGGTAGCGGGGGGCAACAAGAGACCCAGTACTTC,CASSLGSGGQQETQYF
.,TRBJ2-1,TRBV11-2,.,TGTGCCAGCAGCCAGAGCACGTGGGTGGGGGGGCCAGAAGAGCAGTTCTTC,CASSQSTWVGGPEEQFF
.,TRBJ2-3,TRBV4-2,few,TGTGCCAGCAGCCTCCCCTTGACGGGGGACGATACGCAGTATTTT,CASSLPLTGDDTQYF
.,TRBJ1-3,TRBV3-1/TRBV3-2,.,TGTGCCAGCAGCCAAGCGAGCTCTGGAAACACCATATATTTT,CASSQASSGNTIYF
TRBD1,TRBJ2-1,TRBV6-6,.,TGTGCCAGCAGGGCCGGGACAGGGGGAAATGAGCAGTTCTTC,CASRAGTGGNEQFF
TRBD1,TRBJ1-2,TRBV19,.,TGTGCCAGTAGTATAAGCCCAACAGGGGGCTACTATGGCTACACCTTC,CASSISPTGGYYGYTF
.,TRBJ2-1,TRBV7-6,.,TGTGCCAGCAGCTTGACACAGGGTGATGAGCAGTTCTTC,CASSLTQGDEQFF
TRBD1,TRBJ2-4,TRBV11-2,.,TGTGCCAGCAGCAAGACAGGGAAAAACATTCAGTACTTC,CASSKTGKNIQYF
TRBD1,TRBJ2-2,TRBV19,.,TGTGCCAGTAGTATAGTCCCGGACAGGCCTGGGGAGCTGTTTTTT,CASSIVPDRPGELFF
TRBD1,TRBJ2-5,TRBV3-1/TRBV3-2,once,TGTGCCAGCAGGCCGGGGACAGGAAGGGAAGAGACCCAGTACTTC,CASRPGTGREETQYF
.,TRBJ2-5,TRBV3-1/TRBV3-2,.,TGTGCCAGCAGCCAGGGCGGGGCTCAGGAGACCCAGTACTTC,CASSQGGAQETQYF
.,TRBJ1-6,TRBV5-8,.,TGTGCCAGCAGCTTGGCCCGGCAAGGGGGTTCACCCCTCCACTTT,CASSLARQGGSPLHF
TRBD1,TRBJ2-1,TRBV7-3,.,TGTGCCAGCAGCTTCAAACCGGGACAGCCGGACAATGAGCAGTTCTTC,CASSFKPGQPDNEQFF
.,TRBJ2-5,TRBV6-5,few,TGTGCCAGCAGTTATACAGGACAAGAGACCCAGTACTTC,CASSYTGQETQYF